This TCR beta chain appears in the sequencing data of a study of T-cell reconstitution after alpha-beta-depleted transplantation in children. Overall study findings and caveats: In patients about two months after transplant, alpha-beta T cells reportedly arose from several hundred expanded graft clones.

As regards this clonotype: Its target is not known.

Unique molecular identifiers featured in how the TCRbeta library was prepared. Each CDR3 protein is one row after TCRdb ran MiXCR on the PCR reads. This table holds roughly 490,000 distinct CDR3 sequences, about 10% found once. The receptor's source is a female patient aged 2-15 years who had a stem cell transplant for aplastic anemia, so the T cells may come from the graft donor. The sequences come from PBMCs, mostly from graft donor cells, collected 180 days after TCRalphabeta/CD19-depleted stem cell transplant.

The CDR3 protein is CASSSHGDRKYNEQFF. The CDR3 DNA follows: TGTGCCAGCAGTTCCCACGGGGACAGAAAATACAATGAGCAGTTCTTC. The rearrangement uses TRBV28 and TRBJ2-1, with 7 bases that match TRBD1. Germline assignment: CDR1 MDHEN and CDR2 SYDVKM. The CDR3 is 16 amino acids. The trim removed 4 bases at V and 4 bases at J, leaving 10 bases unmatched. Full variable domain (remainder filled in from reference TRBV28 and TRBJ2-1): DVKVTQSSRYLVKRTGEKVFLECVQDMDHENMFWYRQDPGLGLRLIYFSYDVKMKEKGDIPEGYSVSREKKERFSLILESASTNQTSMYLCASSSHGDRKYNEQFFGPGTRLTVL.